This TCR beta chain was sequenced for a study of graft-versus-host responses after intestinal transplantation. The table came from immunoSEQ multiplex PCR; TCRdb's copy has only in-frame clones and leaves some out. The sample lists approximately 18,000 clones; under 40% were seen once. Looked up from germline, CDR1 is MDHEN and CDR2 is SYDVKM. The CDR3 extends over 13 amino acids. V lost 8 bases, J lost 3 bases, and 11 bases lay in between. The rearrangement joins TRBV28 to TRBJ2-1; a possible D gene is TRBD1 (6 bases). The TCR sequence derives from a human patient who was an organ donor for intestinal transplantation. The specimen comprised alloreactive CD4+ T cells from a mixed lymphocyte reaction culture, sampled before transplantation. The sample's subset: CFSE-low proliferating T cells sorted from roughly 6-day pre-transplant mixed lymphocyte reaction (GvH or HvG direction). CDR3 nucleotides: TGTGCCAGCCAGGGACAACTCTACAATGAGCAGTTCTTC. Amino acid sequence: CASQGQLYNEQFF.